The 32 T cell receptor beta chains given below trace back to one sample, sequenced in a study of T cell repertoires in cytomegalovirus infection. These TCRs are of unknown antigen specificity. TCRdb re-called the reads through MiXCR, storing one row per CDR3 protein. This sample has 700,000 to 950,000 distinct CDR3 sequences, with 32% found just once. The sequencing used cultured CD8+ T cells from PBMCs, collected from culture after CMV antigen stimulation. The source is a human donor in good health (CMV status not recorded). Some clones in this sample may be carry-over from other donors' samples.

The V and J genes are TRBV11-1 and TRBJ2-2; TRBD1 aligns across 10 bases. The germline gives CDR1 SGHAT, CDR2 FQDESV (reference sequence). V shed 1 base, J shed 4 bases, and the junction held 15 bases outside the gene matches. This CDR3 comprises 20 residues. The DNA for the CDR3 is TGTGCCAGCAGCTTAGAGCCCTTCCCGGGACAGGGGTTGGGCACCGGGGAGCTGTTTTTT. This sequence encodes CASSLEPFPGQGLGTGELFF.

V and J are TRBV28 and TRBJ2-7; the D gene is possibly TRBD1 (6 bases). Germline V gene lookup returns CDR1 MDHEN and CDR2 SYDVKM. There are 14 residues in the CDR3. Trimming took off 7 bases at V and 5 bases at J, with 18 bases between the two ends. The DNA for the CDR3 is TGTGCCAGCACGCACAGGGCGGACTGGGACGAGCAGTACTTC. This sequence encodes CASTHRADWDEQYF. The full variable domain, rest sourced from reference TRBV28 and TRBJ2-7, is DVKVTQSSRYLVKRTGEKVFLECVQDMDHENMFWYRQDPGLGLRLIYFSYDVKMKEKGDIPEGYSVSREKKERFSLILESASTNQTSMYLCASTHRADWDEQYFGPGTRLTVT.

This clonotype was counted at least ten times. The chain is built from TRBV27 and TRBJ1-4, with D possibly matching TRBD1 (6 bases). Germline values: CDR1 MNHEY, CDR2 SMNVEV (reference sequence). V dropped 2 bases and J dropped 1 base, with 8 bases sitting between them. The CDR3 has 15 residues. For the CDR3, the DNA is TGTGCCAGCAGTTTAATAGGGGGAACTAATGAAAAACTGTTTTTT. Encoded protein: CASSLIGGTNEKLFF. The entire variable domain, with the rest obtained from reference TRBV27 and TRBJ1-4, is as follows: EAQVTQNPRYLITVTGKKLTVTCSQNMNHEYMSWYRQDPGLGLRQIYYSMNVEVTDKGDVPEGYKVSRKEKRNFPLILESPSPNQTSLYFCASSLIGGTNEKLFFGSGTQLSVL.

This chain uses TRBV20-1 with TRBJ2-1; 15 bases map to TRBD2. CDR1 and CDR2 (germline): DFQATT, SNEGSKA (reference sequence). The CDR3 loop spans 12 amino acids. The J segment lost 10 bases and the V segment lost 6 bases, leaving 1 base of the junction unmatched. This CDR3 reads CSAGLAGGEQFF. The CDR3 region has the DNA TGCAGTGCCGGACTAGCGGGGGGGGAGCAGTTCTTC.

This clonotype was observed a few times. The chain combines TRBV2 with TRBJ2-1; 13 positions agree with TRBD2. The CDR3 length is 18 residues. After removal of 2 bases from V and 5 bases from J, the junction contained 9 bases not matched to a gene. CDR1 and CDR2 (germline): SNHLY, FYNNEI. DNA of the CDR3: TGTGCCAGCAGTGAACCTCTAGCCGGACTAGCGGGGGACAATGAGCAGTTCTTC. Its translation is CASSEPLAGLAGDNEQFF.

The chain has TRBV6-2 or TRBV6-3 and TRBJ2-1; 7 nucleotides align to TRBD1. V was clipped by 6 bases and J by 0 bases; unmatched bases: 17. The CDR3 consists of 19 residues. Germline V gene sequence: CDR1 MNHEY, CDR2 SVGEGT. Written as DNA, the CDR3 is TGTGCCAGCAGCTCCGACAGGGCTCCTCTTTTCGGCTCCTACAATGAGCAGTTCTTC. Translated, it gives CASSSDRAPLFGSYNEQFF.

The V gene is TRBV19, the J gene TRBJ2-4; TRBD2 is a possible D gene (6 bases). The CDR3 runs 14 residues. V was pared by 10 bases and J by 0 bases, with 13 bases between. The V gene's germline CDR1 is LNHDA and CDR2 SQIVND (reference sequence). In DNA form, the CDR3 reads TGTGCCAAAAAACCGGGACTAGCCAAAAACATTCAGTACTTC. Residues: CAKKPGLAKNIQYF. Full variable domain (outside the CDR3, taken from reference TRBV19 and TRBJ2-4): DGGITQSPKYLFRKEGQNVTLSCEQNLNHDAMYWYRQDPGQGLRLIYYSQIVNDFQKGDIAEGYSVSREKKESFPLTVTSAQKNPTAFYLCAKKPGLAKNIQYFGAGTRLSVL.

This clonotype was picked up many times. The V call is TRBV7-6, the J call TRBJ2-1, with 15 bases lining up with TRBD2. The CDR3 runs 17 residues. Germline loops: CDR1 SGHVS, CDR2 FNYEAQ. The V and J ends lost 5 bases and 3 bases, in that order; junction bases with no gene match: 5. DNA for the CDR3: TGTGCCAGCAGCACAGGGACTAGCGGGGGGTTCTACAATGAGCAGTTCTTC. It specifies CASSTGTSGGFYNEQFF.

The CDR3 reads CASSDPGQGAMAFF. The CDR3 nucleotides read TGTGCCAGCAGTGATCCGGGACAGGGGGCCATGGCTTTCTTT. V and J are TRBV25-1 and TRBJ1-1, with 12 nucleotides matching TRBD1. The trim removed 3 bases at V and 11 bases at J, leaving 7 bases unmatched. The CDR3 is 14 amino acids. The germline gives CDR1 MGHDK, CDR2 SYGVNS.

The chain recombines TRBV6-6 with TRBJ1-5, with 7 bases identical to TRBD1. The CDR3 spans 18 residues. V shed 7 bases and J 5 bases; nucleotides not matched to a gene: 20. Germline values: CDR1 MNHNY, CDR2 SVGAGI (reference sequence). Here the CDR3 reads CASTIDPLSRDRDQPQHF. The DNA for the CDR3 is TGTGCCAGCACCATCGACCCGCTATCTCGAGACAGGGATCAGCCCCAGCATTTT.

CDR3 region: CASSEDRGWQYV. The CDR3, as DNA: TGTGCCAGCAGTGAGGACAGGGGGTGGCAGTACGTC. The J gene is TRBJ2-7, the V gene TRBV6-1; 10 nucleotides line up with TRBD1. The germline CDR1 and CDR2 sequences are MNHNS and SASEGT. Unmatched junction bases numbered 2, after V lost 3 bases and J lost 9 bases. The CDR3 consists of 12 residues.

The chain uses TRBV27 and TRBJ2-1; 10 nucleotides agree with TRBD2. In germline, CDR1 is MNHEY, CDR2 SMNVEV (reference sequence). The CDR3 totals 16 residues. The ends lost 2 bases at V and 10 bases at J; junction bases unmatched: 11. This CDR3 reads CASSLPRAGGLREQFF. Here the CDR3 DNA reads TGTGCCAGCAGTTTACCTAGAGCGGGGGGGCTACGGGAGCAGTTCTTC.

The chain couples TRBV20-1 to TRBJ1-2; 9 bases are a match to TRBD1. The germline gives CDR1 DFQATT, CDR2 SNEGSKA (reference sequence). CDR3 length equals 15 residues. V was clipped by 3 bases and J by 4 bases; unmatched bases: 9. For the CDR3, the DNA is TGCAGTGCTAGGCCCATCGGGACAGGGATCTATGGCTACACCTTC. Amino acids: CSARPIGTGIYGYTF.

The genes are TRBV6-5 and TRBJ2-7, with D perhaps TRBD2 (5 bases). The germline gives CDR1 MNHEY, CDR2 SVGAGI. V was trimmed by 5 bases and J by 0 bases, leaving 11 bases between them. CDR3 length: 14 residues. The CDR3 reads CASSAGLFSYEQYF. The CDR3 nucleotides read TGTGCCAGCAGTGCCGGACTGTTCTCCTACGAGCAGTACTTC.

The chain combines TRBV27 with TRBJ2-7, with 12 bases matching TRBD1. This CDR3 has 14 amino acids. CDR1 MNHEY and CDR2 SMNVEV come from the germline V gene (reference sequence). Unmatched junction bases numbered 3, after V lost 3 bases and J lost 6 bases. CDR3 nucleotide sequence: TGTGCCAGCAGTTTTGGGACAGGGGGCCGCGAGCAGTACTTC. Its translation is CASSFGTGGREQYF.

The chain is built from TRBV6-1 and TRBJ2-7; weak D call: TRBD1 (6 bases). The CDR3 covers 14 residues. V was pared by 5 bases and J by 5 bases, with 16 bases between. Germline V gene data show CDR1 as MNHNS and CDR2 as SASEGT. This CDR3 is CASSTSGASDEQYF. The CDR3 coding sequence is TGTGCCAGCAGTACCTCAGGGGCGTCCGACGAGCAGTACTTC.

There are a few counts of this clonotype. The V and J genes are TRBV19 and TRBJ2-2, with 10 bases lining up with TRBD1. Germline V gene data show CDR1 as LNHDA and CDR2 as SQIVND (reference sequence). The J segment lost 4 bases and the V segment lost 8 bases, leaving 10 bases of the junction unmatched. The CDR3 runs to 16 residues. The CDR3 nucleotides read TGTGCCAGTCGTTCTGACAGGGGGCGCTTCACCGGGGAGCTGTTTTTT. It codes for CASRSDRGRFTGELFF.

The rearrangement uses TRBV7-6 and TRBJ1-5, with unresolved D. The V gene's germline CDR1 is SGHVS and CDR2 FNYEAQ. The length of the CDR3 is 15 residues. Trimming cost V 1 base and J 2 bases, with 9 bases left between them. The DNA of the CDR3 is TGTGCCAGCAGCTTAGAGGGCGATGGCAATCAGCCCCAGCATTTT. Amino acids: CASSLEGDGNQPQHF.

A few counts support this clonotype. The chain links TRBV2 to TRBJ1-1; D might be TRBD1 (6 bases). Per the germline V gene, CDR1 is SNHLY and CDR2 is FYNNEI. The CDR3 is 11 amino acids. V was shortened by 7 bases and J by 11 bases, with 14 bases between the two germline ends. The CDR3 spells CASKGGQEAFF. The CDR3 DNA reads TGTGCCAGCAAGGGGGGGCAGGAGGCTTTCTTT. Based on the CDR3 plus reference TRBV2 and TRBJ1-1, the full variable domain is EPEVTQTPSHQVTQMGQEVILRCVPISNHLYFYWYRQILGQKVEFLVSFYNNEISEKSEIFDDQFSVERPDGSNFTLKIRSTKLEDSAMYFCASKGGQEAFFGQGTRLTVV.

This clonotype was observed at least ten times. The chain joins TRBV7-6 to TRBJ2-2; 7 bases fit TRBD1. Losses at the gene ends were 6 bases for V and 5 bases for J; bases not matched to a gene: 3. CDR1 is SGHVS, CDR2 FNYEAQ, per germline. The CDR3 covers 13 residues. The CDR3 DNA follows: TGTGCCAGCAGTACAGGGGTAACCGGGGAGCTGTTTTTT. Encoded protein: CASSTGVTGELFF.

This clonotype was seen ten or more times. J is TRBJ2-5 and V is TRBV7-2, with 7 positions matching TRBD2. Germline V gene sequence: CDR1 SGHTA, CDR2 FQGNSA. The J segment lost 3 bases and the V segment lost 1 base, leaving 2 bases of the junction unmatched. This CDR3 is built from 14 residues. CDR3 in amino acids: CASSLDLAEETQYF. CDR3 DNA sequence: TGTGCCAGCAGCTTAGACCTAGCGGAAGAGACCCAGTACTTC. The variable domain in full, with the rest retrieved from reference TRBV7-2 and TRBJ2-5, is GAGVSQSPSNKVTEKGKDVELRCDPISGHTALYWYRQSLGQGLEFLIYFQGNSAPDKSGLPSDRFSAERTGGSVSTLTIQRTQQEDSAVYLCASSLDLAEETQYFGPGTRLLVL.

The V and J genes are TRBV7-4 and TRBJ2-7, with D tentatively TRBD2 (5 bases). The germline V and J ends were trimmed by 4 bases and 7 bases, with 11 bases remaining between them. The CDR3 length is 12 residues. The germline gives CDR1 SGHVT, CDR2 SQSDAQ. CDR3 nucleotides: TGTGCCAGCAGCTCAGGACGGGATGAGCAGTACGTC. Its protein product is CASSSGRDEQYV.

This clonotype was counted only a few times. The CDR3 region has the DNA TGTGCCAGCAGTGCGCAGGGGTTAGCCAAAAACATTCAGTACTTC. Its translation is CASSAQGLAKNIQYF. This chain links TRBV6-1 with TRBJ2-4; TRBD1 might be the D (6 bases). Germline values: CDR1 MNHNS, CDR2 SASEGT. The CDR3 length is 15 residues. V lost 4 bases and J lost 0, with 10 bases in between.

J is TRBJ2-7 and V is TRBV4-2; D is undetermined. V was cut by 4 bases and J by 2 bases, with 15 bases left in between. Germline assignment: CDR1 LGHNA and CDR2 YNFKEQ. The CDR3 loop spans 15 amino acids. This CDR3 is CASSREAGTPYEQYF. For the CDR3, the DNA is TGTGCCAGCAGCCGTGAGGCAGGAACTCCCTACGAGCAGTACTTC.

This clonotype was seen a handful of times. V and J are TRBV10-3 and TRBJ2-1; D remains unclear. The germline V and J ends were trimmed by 0 bases and 5 bases, with 2 bases remaining between them. The CDR3 has 12 amino acids. The germline CDR1 and CDR2 sequences are ENHRY and SYGVKD. The CDR3 loop reads CAISESDNEQFF. CDR3 coding DNA: TGTGCCATCAGTGAGTCCGACAATGAGCAGTTCTTC.

The chain carries TRBV18 and TRBJ2-1; 12 nucleotides match TRBD2. J was trimmed by 7 bases and V by 3 bases; bases with no gene match: 4. This CDR3 is 15 amino acids long. CDR1 and CDR2 from the germline V gene are KGHSH and LQKENI. The CDR3 loop reads CASSPTSGRPNEQFF. The DNA of the CDR3 is TGTGCCAGCTCACCGACTAGCGGGAGACCGAATGAGCAGTTCTTC.

This clonotype was seen a few times. The rearrangement links TRBV15 to TRBJ1-2; D gene unclear. The CDR3 is 12 residues long. Germline assignment: CDR1 LNHNV and CDR2 YYDKDF (reference sequence). Between the trimmed V and J ends, which lost 8 bases and 4 bases, there was a span of 11 bases. This chain's CDR3 is CATFTPSYGYTF. The CDR3 bases are TGTGCCACCTTCACTCCCAGCTATGGCTACACCTTC.

The rearrangement links TRBV7-8 to TRBJ1-2; D is unresolved. Germline V gene data show CDR1 as SGHVS and CDR2 as FQNEAQ. Trimming took off 0 bases at V and 4 bases at J, with 15 bases between the two ends. The CDR3 loop spans 16 amino acids. CDR3 loop: CASSLASLYSAYGYTF. Here the CDR3 DNA reads TGTGCCAGCAGCTTAGCATCTTTATACTCTGCCTATGGCTACACCTTC. The full variable domain, its missing parts supplied by reference TRBV7-8 and TRBJ1-2, is GAGVSQSPRYKVAKRGQDVALRCDPISGHVSLFWYQQALGQGPEFLTYFQNEAQLDKSGLPSDRFFAERPEGSVSTLKIQRTQQEDSAVYLCASSLASLYSAYGYTFGSGTRLTVV.

This clonotype was counted a few times. This chain links TRBV27 with TRBJ1-2, with D hard to call. The V gene lost 6 bases and the J gene lost 6 bases, with 17 bases spanning the gap. Germline V gene data show CDR1 as MNHEY and CDR2 as SMNVEV (reference sequence). The CDR3 has 14 amino acids. The CDR3 loop reads CASREGLGINGYTF. In DNA, the CDR3 is TGTGCCAGCAGAGAGGGTCTAGGGATTAATGGCTACACCTTC.

About this clonotype itself: One junction end does not reproduce the germline sequence, and a read error may be involved. This CDR3 is CASSLGARETDTQYF. CDR3 bases: TGTGCTAGCAGCTTAGGTGCCAGAGAAACAGATACGCAGTATTTT. The chain joins TRBV7-7 to TRBJ2-3, with D hard to call. The CDR3 contains 15 residues. CDR1 SSHAT and CDR2 FNYEAQ come from the germline V gene (reference sequence).

This chain connects TRBV6-2 or TRBV6-3 to TRBJ2-3; TRBD2 aligns across 13 bases. CDR1 MNHEY and CDR2 SVGEGT come from the germline V gene. The CDR3 has 16 amino acids. The V gene end was trimmed by 6 bases and the J gene end by 5 bases; junction bases not matched to a gene: 8. This CDR3 reads CASSRTSGGGEDTQYF. In DNA form, the CDR3 reads TGTGCCAGCAGCCGGACTAGCGGGGGAGGGGAAGATACGCAGTATTTT.

This clonotype has more than one count but fewer than ten. The chain employs TRBV27 and TRBJ2-5; D may match TRBD1 or TRBD2 (6 bases each). In germline, CDR1 is MNHEY, CDR2 SMNVEV (reference sequence). The V end lost 5 bases, the J end lost 3 bases, and 16 bases lay between the germline ends. CDR3 length: 15 residues. CDR3 in amino acids: CASSAPEGGEETQYF. DNA of the CDR3: TGTGCCAGCAGTGCCCCCGAGGGGGGTGAAGAGACCCAGTACTTC.